The 8 T cell receptor beta chains presented below share a single source sample, sequenced in a study of blood T cell repertoires in COVID-19. Some clones are missing from TCRdb's copy, which holds only in-frame ones; the method was immunoSEQ multiplex PCR. The sample records fewer than 300,000 clones, 85% to 90% being singletons. Sequencing was done on a sample of PBMCs or T cells enriched from blood (not recorded which). The receptors were sampled from a man aged 40-49 years who had recovered from COVID-19.

This clone appeared once. The chain uses TRBV7-9 and TRBJ2-5; TRBD1 matches at 9 bases. CDR1 and CDR2 from the germline V gene are SEHNR and FQNEAQ (reference sequence). The CDR3 loop spans 15 amino acids. Germline trimming cut 5 bases from V and 4 bases from J; bases unmatched to any gene: 8. CDR3 amino acids: CASSPPGQGTETQYF. The CDR3 coding sequence is TGTGCCAGCAGCCCTCCGGGACAGGGAACAGAGACCCAGTACTTC.

The chain has TRBV7-2 and TRBJ1-5; D might be TRBD1 (5 bases). CDR1 is SGHTA, CDR2 FQGNSA, per germline. The CDR3 spans 15 residues. V lost 2 bases to trimming and J lost 5 bases, with 13 bases between them. The CDR3 loop reads CASSLISAGDQPQHF. CDR3 DNA: TGTGCCAGCAGCTTAATTTCAGCGGGGGATCAGCCCCAGCATTTT.

The chain carries TRBV11-2 and TRBJ2-1; 7 nucleotides match TRBD2. V lost 4 bases to trimming and J lost 7 bases; unmatched junction nucleotides: 19. The CDR3 has 18 amino acids. The germline CDR1 and CDR2 sequences are SGHAT and FQNNGV. The CDR3 here is CASSSAGGYDPMRNEQFF. CDR3 sequence (DNA): TGTGCCAGCAGCTCGGCCGGGGGGTACGACCCAATGAGGAATGAGCAGTTCTTC. The whole variable domain, remainder taken from reference TRBV11-2 and TRBJ2-1, is EAGVAQSPRYKIIEKRQSVAFWCNPISGHATLYWYQQILGQGPKLLIQFQNNGVVDDSQLPKDRFSAERLKGVDSTLKIQPAKLEDSAVYLCASSSAGGYDPMRNEQFFGPGTRLTVL.

A single count supports this clone. The V gene is TRBV4-3, the J gene TRBJ2-2, with D possibly TRBD2 on 5 matching bases. The germline V and J ends were trimmed by 0 bases and 3 bases, with 17 bases remaining between them. The CDR3 loop spans 18 amino acids. CDR1 is LGHNA and CDR2 is YSLEER in the germline V gene. The DNA for the CDR3 is TGCGCCAGCAGCCAAGATCTTCGGCGGCCGGGGTACACCGGGGAGCTGTTTTTT. It codes for CASSQDLRRPGYTGELFF.

The chain is built from TRBV27 and TRBJ1-2; tentative D call: TRBD1 (6 bases). CDR1 is MNHEY, CDR2 SMNVEV, per germline (reference sequence). This CDR3 is built from 18 residues. Trimming left V 2 bases short and J 8 bases short, with 27 bases between. CDR3 in amino acids: CASSLEGGWKGAVEGYTF. The DNA for the CDR3 is TGTGCCAGCAGTTTAGAGGGGGGGTGGAAGGGTGCTGTTGAGGGCTACACCTTC.

In its sample, this clone was seen once. The chain carries TRBV18 and TRBJ2-3; D is ambiguous. Germline V CDR1 and CDR2: KGHSH, LQKENI. V lost 3 bases, J lost 3 bases, and 4 bases lay in between. The CDR3 extends over 12 amino acids. The CDR3 coding sequence is TGTGCCAGCTCACCCAGGACAGATACGCAGTATTTT. It yields the protein CASSPRTDTQYF.

V gene TRBV3-1 (or the pseudogene TRBV3-2) combines with J gene TRBJ1-5, with 10 bases that match TRBD1. The CDR3 sequence is 18 residues long. The V and J ends lost 2 bases and 3 bases, in that order; junction bases with no gene match: 10. Germline V gene data show CDR1 as LGHDT and CDR2 as YNNKEL (reference sequence). The CDR3 bases are TGTGCCAGCAGCCAATTGACTCCGGGACAGGGGCTCAATCAGCCCCAGCATTTT. This gives the protein CASSQLTPGQGLNQPQHF.

This clone is a singleton in its sample. The V and J genes are TRBV12-3 or TRBV12-4 and TRBJ2-7; 9 bases match TRBD2. This CDR3 comprises 13 residues. The ends lost 6 bases at V and 3 bases at J; junction bases unmatched: 3. The DNA for the CDR3 is TGTGCCAGCAGGACTAGCGGATTCTACGAGCAGTACTTC. It codes for CASRTSGFYEQYF.